These T cell receptor beta chains were read from a single sample in a study of follicular helper T cells after annual influenza vaccination. Repertoires were generated with immunoSEQ multiplex PCR, while TCRdb's copy carries only in-frame clones and drops some. The sample has about 1,200 clones, about nine tenths seen once; the top ten hold under 4.5%. This specimen consisted of CXCR5+ CD38- circulating T follicular helper cells from blood, obtained 7 days after influenza vaccination. The receptor set was obtained from an adult who received the influenza vaccine. The CDR3 runs from the conserved cysteine through the conserved F or W. A D gene is named only where the DNA matches it firmly. Not every row has a clone size; where given, it reads once, few, many or a size class.

J gene	clone size	D gene	V gene	CDR3 protein	CDR3 DNA
TRBJ1-5	NA	NA	TRBV30	CAWSVAVGPQHF	TGTGCCTGGAGTGTAGCCGTTGGGCCCCAGCATTTT
TRBJ1-4	NA	NA	TRBV7-2	CASSPKFGEKLFF	TGTGCCAGCAGCCCAAAGTTCGGTGAAAAACTGTTTTTT
TRBJ2-7	NA	TRBD1	TRBV5-1	CASSVPGTVPYEQYF	TGCGCCAGCAGCGTACCCGGGACAGTCCCCTACGAGCAGTACTTC
TRBJ2-2	NA	NA	TRBV6-5	CASSYRGRNTGELFF	TGTGCCAGCAGTTACAGGGGCCGGAACACCGGGGAGCTGTTTTTT
TRBJ1-5	NA	NA	TRBV2	CASSISRAAQHF	TGTGCCAGCAGCATATCCCGAGCAGCCCAGCATTTT
TRBJ1-3	NA	NA	TRBV6-1	CASKGTGLGNTIYF	TGTGCCAGCAAAGGAACAGGGTTAGGAAACACCATATATTTT
TRBJ2-2	NA	TRBD2	TRBV25-1	CASKSGRALGGELFF	TGTGCCAGTAAAAGCGGGAGGGCCTTAGGCGGGGAGCTGTTTTTT
TRBJ2-1	NA	NA	TRBV10-3	CAISESTLRAGNEQFF	TGTGCCATCAGTGAGTCGACTCTGAGGGCGGGCAATGAGCAGTTCTTC
TRBJ2-7	NA	TRBD1	TRBV6-5	CASSYKDRGNYEQYF	TGTGCCAGCAGTTACAAGGACAGGGGTAACTACGAGCAGTACTTC
TRBJ2-1	NA	NA	TRBV2	CASSAGGYNEQFF	TGTGCCAGCAGCGCAGGCGGCTACAATGAGCAGTTCTTC
TRBJ1-1	NA	NA	TRBV11-2	CASSLDPYSMNTEAFF	TGTGCCAGCAGCTTAGATCCTTATTCCATGAACACTGAAGCTTTCTTT
TRBJ2-1	NA	NA	TRBV2	CASSSHSTVHNEQFF	TGTGCCAGCTCCAGCCATTCCACGGTCCACAATGAGCAGTTCTTC
TRBJ2-2	few	NA	TRBV19	CASSVRGGELFF	TGTGCCAGTAGTGTGAGAGGCGGGGAGCTGTTTTTT
TRBJ2-1	once	TRBD2	TRBV19	CASSITSGLGEQFF	TGTGCCAGTAGTATTACTAGCGGGTTGGGTGAGCAGTTCTTC
TRBJ2-5	NA	TRBD1	TRBV5-8	CASNSGQGLQETQYF	TGTGCCAGCAACTCGGGACAGGGGCTACAAGAGACCCAGTACTTC
TRBJ2-1	once	NA	TRBV2	CASSSELVIREQFF	TGTGCCAGCAGTAGCGAACTAGTTATCCGTGAGCAGTTCTTC
TRBJ1-1	few	NA	TRBV6-5	CASSYSRSSGNTEAFF	TGTGCCAGCAGTTACTCGAGGAGTTCAGGGAACACTGAAGCTTTCTTT
TRBJ2-4	NA	NA	TRBV5-1	CASSLGAAKNIQYF	TGCGCCAGCAGCTTAGGCGCAGCCAAAAACATTCAGTACTTC
TRBJ2-1	NA	TRBD2	TRBV5-4	CASSPPGGGAVEQFF	TGTGCCAGCAGCCCCCCGGGCGGGGGGGCCGTTGAGCAGTTCTTC
TRBJ1-2	NA	NA	TRBV29-1	CSADRAGLSSNYGYTF	TGCAGCGCCGATCGGGCAGGGTTAAGCTCAAACTATGGCTACACCTTC
TRBJ2-1	NA	TRBD2	TRBV19	CATRTSGIDEQFF	TGTGCCACTAGGACTAGCGGGATCGATGAGCAGTTCTTC
TRBJ2-5	NA	NA	TRBV7-7	CASSLAVGEETQYF	TGTGCTAGCAGCTTAGCGGTAGGGGAAGAGACCCAGTACTTC
TRBJ2-3	NA	TRBD2	TRBV6-4	CASSVSSGGPDTQYF	TGTGCCAGCAGTGTAAGCAGCGGGGGGCCAGATACGCAGTATTTT
TRBJ1-2	NA	TRBD1	TRBV6-1	CASGDRWDYGYTF	TGTGCCAGCGGGGACAGGTGGGACTATGGCTACACCTTC
TRBJ2-1	NA	TRBD2	TRBV5-4	CASSLGGLAGGDEQFF	TGTGCCAGCAGCTTGGGAGGTCTAGCGGGAGGGGATGAGCAGTTCTTC
TRBJ2-1	NA	TRBD2	TRBV10-2	CASNDRTSGDEQFF	TGCGCCAGCAACGACAGGACTAGCGGGGATGAGCAGTTCTTC
TRBJ2-3	NA	TRBD1	TRBV5-1	CASRGRGQGTDTQYF	TGCGCCAGCAGAGGACGGGGACAGGGGACAGATACGCAGTATTTT
TRBJ2-5	NA	TRBD2	TRBV7-9	CASQRATAPSGPAQETQYF	TGTGCCAGCCAAAGGGCTACAGCTCCTAGCGGGCCGGCCCAAGAGACCCAGTACTTC
TRBJ1-2	NA	NA	TRBV30	CAWNRGRGRRGYTF	TGTGCCTGGAACCGGGGCAGGGGAAGGAGAGGCTACACCTTC
TRBJ2-3	NA	NA	TRBV9	CASSVDWGDTQYF	TGTGCCAGCAGCGTAGACTGGGGAGATACGCAGTATTTT
TRBJ2-7	NA	NA	TRBV6-6	CASSYDTAGQYF	TGTGCCAGCAGTTACGACACCGCCGGGCAGTACTTC
TRBJ1-5	few	TRBD1	TRBV15	CATSSGTGNQPQHF	TGTGCCACCAGCTCCGGGACAGGGAATCAGCCCCAGCATTTT
TRBJ1-1	once	NA	TRBV30	CASGRGAGGRNTEAFF	TGTGCCTCCGGTAGGGGCGCGGGGGGCCGAAACACTGAAGCTTTCTTT
TRBJ2-4	NA	TRBD1	TRBV2	CASERGQLAKNIQYF	TGTGCCAGCGAACGGGGACAGCTAGCCAAAAACATTCAGTACTTC
TRBJ2-7	NA	NA	TRBV5-1	CASSLVARGEQYF	TGCGCCAGCAGCTTAGTTGCCCGGGGCGAGCAGTACTTC
TRBJ2-2	NA	TRBD1	TRBV2	CASRDRDYTGELFF	TGTGCCAGCAGAGACAGGGATTACACCGGGGAGCTGTTTTTT
TRBJ2-1	NA	NA	TRBV11-2	CASSGRGAIGWFF	TGTGCCAGCAGCGGTAGGGGCGCCATTGGGTGGTTCTTC
TRBJ2-7	NA	TRBD1	TRBV2	CASNSDRDGEQYF	TGTGCCAGCAACTCGGACAGGGACGGCGAGCAGTACTTC
TRBJ2-7	NA	NA	TRBV6-1	CASTYLGEQYF	TGTGCCAGCACCTACCTCGGCGAGCAGTACTTC
TRBJ1-1	few	TRBD1	TRBV7-9	CASRGQGYTEAFF	TGTGCCAGCAGGGGACAGGGGTACACTGAAGCTTTCTTT
TRBJ2-2	NA	NA	TRBV30	CALVGSRELFF	TGTGCCCTGGTGGGGTCCCGGGAGCTGTTTTTT
TRBJ2-1	NA	NA	TRBV28	CAGEQYNEQFF	TGTGCCGGGGAACAATACAATGAGCAGTTCTTC
TRBJ2-3	NA	NA	TRBV29-1	CSVGVGTPSTDTQYF	TGCAGCGTCGGGGTGGGGACTCCTAGCACAGATACGCAGTATTTT
TRBJ2-4	NA	TRBD2	TRBV10-3	CAISEPPPPDGGATIQYF	TGTGCCATCAGTGAGCCACCTCCACCGGACGGGGGGGCCACCATTCAGTACTTC